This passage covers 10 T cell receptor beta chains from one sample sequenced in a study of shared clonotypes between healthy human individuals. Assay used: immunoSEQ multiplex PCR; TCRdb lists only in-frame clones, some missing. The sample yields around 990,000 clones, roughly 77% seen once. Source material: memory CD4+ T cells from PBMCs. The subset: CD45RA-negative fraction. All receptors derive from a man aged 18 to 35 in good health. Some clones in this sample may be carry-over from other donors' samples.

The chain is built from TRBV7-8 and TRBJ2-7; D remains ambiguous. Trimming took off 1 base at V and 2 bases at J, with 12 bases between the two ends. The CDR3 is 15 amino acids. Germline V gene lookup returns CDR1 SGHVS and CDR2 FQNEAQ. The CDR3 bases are TGTGCCAGCAGCTTAGGGGCCAGCGTAACCTACGAGCAGTACTTC. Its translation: CASSLGASVTYEQYF.

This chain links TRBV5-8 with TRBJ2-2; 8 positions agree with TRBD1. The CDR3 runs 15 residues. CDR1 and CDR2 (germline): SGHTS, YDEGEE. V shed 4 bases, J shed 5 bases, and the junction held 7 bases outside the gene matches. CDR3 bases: TGTGCCAGCAGCCCGGGACAGGCGAGGACCGGGGAGCTGTTTTTT. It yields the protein CASSPGQARTGELFF.

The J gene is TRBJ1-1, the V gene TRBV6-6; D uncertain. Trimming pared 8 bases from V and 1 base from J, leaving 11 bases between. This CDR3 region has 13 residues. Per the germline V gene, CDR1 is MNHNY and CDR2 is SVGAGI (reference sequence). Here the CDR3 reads CASVPTSNTEAFF. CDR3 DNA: TGTGCCAGCGTTCCGACCTCGAACACTGAAGCTTTCTTT.

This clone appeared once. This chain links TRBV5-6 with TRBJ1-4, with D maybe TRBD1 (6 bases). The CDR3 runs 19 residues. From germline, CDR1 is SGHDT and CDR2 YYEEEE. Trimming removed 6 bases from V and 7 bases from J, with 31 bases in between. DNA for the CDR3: TGTGCCAGCACCCTAAGAAGGGGGGGGTTCCCGCCCCTTAGTGAAAAACTGTTTTTT. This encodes CASTLRRGGFPPLSEKLFF. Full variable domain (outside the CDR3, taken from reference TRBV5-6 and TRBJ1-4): DAGVTQSPTHLIKTRGQQVTLRCSPKSGHDTVSWYQQALGQGPQFIFQYYEEEERQRGNFPDRFSGHQFPNYSSELNVNALLLGDSALYLCASTLRRGGFPPLSEKLFFGSGTQLSVL.

The CDR3 spells CASRETGANVLTF. CDR3 DNA sequence: TGTGCCAGCAGGGAGACAGGGGCCAACGTCCTGACTTTC. The gene calls are TRBV2 and TRBJ2-6, with no clear D. This CDR3 is 13 amino acids long. The V end was cut by 6 bases, the J end by 4 bases, with 7 bases between. Germline values: CDR1 SNHLY, CDR2 FYNNEI.

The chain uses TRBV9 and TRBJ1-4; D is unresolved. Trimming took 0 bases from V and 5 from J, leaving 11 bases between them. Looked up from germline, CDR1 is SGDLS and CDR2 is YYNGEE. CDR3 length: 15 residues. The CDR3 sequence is CASSVATALNEKLFF. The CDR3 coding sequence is TGTGCCAGCAGCGTAGCCACAGCCTTAAATGAAAAACTGTTTTTT.

DNA for the CDR3: TGTGCCAGCAGTTTATGGGGACAGCTGCCCTACGACTCTGGAAACACCATATATTTT. Its translation: CASSLWGQLPYDSGNTIYF. V usage is TRBV28 and J usage is TRBJ1-3, with 7 bases matching TRBD1. V gave up 0 bases and J gave up 0 bases; unmatched junction bases: 11. The CDR3 is made up of 19 amino acids. Germline lookup yields CDR1 MDHEN and CDR2 SYDVKM.

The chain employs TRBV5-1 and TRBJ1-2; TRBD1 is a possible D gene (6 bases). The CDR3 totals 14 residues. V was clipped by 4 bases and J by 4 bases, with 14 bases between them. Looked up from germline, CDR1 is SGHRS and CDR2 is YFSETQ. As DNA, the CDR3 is TGCGCCAGCAGCGGGGGTACAGGGTTCTATGGCTACACCTTC. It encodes CASSGGTGFYGYTF.

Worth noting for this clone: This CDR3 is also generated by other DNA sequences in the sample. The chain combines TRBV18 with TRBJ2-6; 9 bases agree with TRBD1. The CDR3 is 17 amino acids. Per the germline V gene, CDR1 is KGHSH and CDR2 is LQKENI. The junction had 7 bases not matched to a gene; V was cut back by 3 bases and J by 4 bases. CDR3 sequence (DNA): TGTGCCAGCTCACCGACAGGGGGGGCATACGGGGCCAACGTCCTGACTTTC. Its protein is CASSPTGGAYGANVLTF.

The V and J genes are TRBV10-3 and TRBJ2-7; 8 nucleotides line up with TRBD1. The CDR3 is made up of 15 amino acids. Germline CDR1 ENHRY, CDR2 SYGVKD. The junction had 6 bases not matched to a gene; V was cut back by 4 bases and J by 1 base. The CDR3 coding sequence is TGTGCCATCAGTGCCGGGACAGGCGCTTCCTACGAGCAGTACTTC. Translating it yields CAISAGTGASYEQYF.